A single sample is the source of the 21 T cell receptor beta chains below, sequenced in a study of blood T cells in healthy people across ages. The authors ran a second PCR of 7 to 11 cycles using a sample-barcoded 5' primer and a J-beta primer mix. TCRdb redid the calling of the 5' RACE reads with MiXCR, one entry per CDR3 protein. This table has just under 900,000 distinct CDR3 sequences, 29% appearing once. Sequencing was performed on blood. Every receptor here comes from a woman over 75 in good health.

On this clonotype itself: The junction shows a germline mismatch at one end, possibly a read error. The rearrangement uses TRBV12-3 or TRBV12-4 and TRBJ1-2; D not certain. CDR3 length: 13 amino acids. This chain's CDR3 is CASSLADNYGYAF. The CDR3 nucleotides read TGTGCCAGCAGTCTCGCTGACAACTATGGCTACGCCTTC.

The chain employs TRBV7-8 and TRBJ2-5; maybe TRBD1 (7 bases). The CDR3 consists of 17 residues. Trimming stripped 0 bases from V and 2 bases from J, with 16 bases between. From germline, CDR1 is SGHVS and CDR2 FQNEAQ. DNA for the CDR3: TGTGCCAGCAGCTTAGCGGGCGGGACAGCAAGGCAAGAGACCCAGTACTTC. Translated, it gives CASSLAGGTARQETQYF.

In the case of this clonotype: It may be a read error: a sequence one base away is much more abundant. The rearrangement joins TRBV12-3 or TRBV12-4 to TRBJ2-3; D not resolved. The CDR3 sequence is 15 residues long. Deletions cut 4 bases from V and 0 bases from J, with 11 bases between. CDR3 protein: CASSSRATSTDTQYF. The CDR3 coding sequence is TGTGCCAGCAGTTCACGGGCGACGAGCACAGATACGCAGTATTTT.

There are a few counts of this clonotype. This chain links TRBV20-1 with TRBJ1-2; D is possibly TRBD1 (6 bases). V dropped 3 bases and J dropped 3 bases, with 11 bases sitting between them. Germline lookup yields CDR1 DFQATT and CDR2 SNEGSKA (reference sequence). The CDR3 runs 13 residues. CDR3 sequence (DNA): TGCAGTGCTAGGCTGGGGGGCCACTATGGCTACACCTTC. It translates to CSARLGGHYGYTF.

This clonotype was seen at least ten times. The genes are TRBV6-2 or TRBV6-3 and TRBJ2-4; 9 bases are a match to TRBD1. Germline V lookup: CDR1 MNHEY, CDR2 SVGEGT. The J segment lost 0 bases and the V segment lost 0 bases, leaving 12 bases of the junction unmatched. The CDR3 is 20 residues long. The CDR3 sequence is CASSYSNRDRASGAKNIQYF. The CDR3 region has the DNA TGTGCCAGCAGTTACTCGAACCGGGACAGGGCTTCAGGAGCCAAAAACATTCAGTACTTC.

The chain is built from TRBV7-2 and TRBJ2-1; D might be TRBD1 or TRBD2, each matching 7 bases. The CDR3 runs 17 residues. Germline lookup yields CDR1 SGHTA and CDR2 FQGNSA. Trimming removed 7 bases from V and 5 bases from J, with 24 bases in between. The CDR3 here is CASTLGQGGLPHNEQFF. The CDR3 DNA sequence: TGTGCCAGCACCCTCGGGCAGGGGGGGCTTCCCCACAATGAGCAGTTCTTC.

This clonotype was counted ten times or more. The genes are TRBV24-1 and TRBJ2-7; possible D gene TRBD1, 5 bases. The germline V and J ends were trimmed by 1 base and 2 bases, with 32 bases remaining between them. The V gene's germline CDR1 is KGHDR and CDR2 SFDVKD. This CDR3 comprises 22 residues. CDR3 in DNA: TGTGCCACCAGTGATTTTCGACAGACGCCGACCCCAAGCCCCCGTCGCACCTACGAGCAGTACTTC. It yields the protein CATSDFRQTPTPSPRRTYEQYF.

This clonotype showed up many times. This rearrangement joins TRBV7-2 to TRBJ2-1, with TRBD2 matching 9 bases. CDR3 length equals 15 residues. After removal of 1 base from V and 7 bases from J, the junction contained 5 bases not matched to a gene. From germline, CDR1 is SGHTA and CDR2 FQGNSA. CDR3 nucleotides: TGTGCCAGCAGCTTAGAAGCGGGGGGTTGGAATGAGCAGTTCTTC. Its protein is CASSLEAGGWNEQFF.

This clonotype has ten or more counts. The DNA of the CDR3 is TGTGCCAGCAGCACCTGGGGACAGGAGTTGCGAGAGACCCAGTACTTC. Translated, it gives CASSTWGQELRETQYF. V and J are TRBV7-2 and TRBJ2-5, with 8 nucleotides matching TRBD1. V trimming: 5 bases; J trimming: 4 bases; junction bases outside the gene matches: 12. Germline CDR1 reads SGHTA; CDR2 reads FQGNSA. This CDR3 is built from 16 residues.

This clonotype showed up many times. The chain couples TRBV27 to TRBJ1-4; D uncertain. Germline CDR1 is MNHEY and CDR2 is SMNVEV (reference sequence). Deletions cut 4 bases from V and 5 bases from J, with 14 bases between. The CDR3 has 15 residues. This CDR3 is CASSSHSTRNEKLFF. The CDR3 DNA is TGTGCCAGCAGTTCACACAGCACCCGAAATGAAAAACTGTTTTTT. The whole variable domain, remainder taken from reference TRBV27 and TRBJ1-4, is EAQVTQNPRYLITVTGKKLTVTCSQNMNHEYMSWYRQDPGLGLRQIYYSMNVEVTDKGDVPEGYKVSRKEKRNFPLILESPSPNQTSLYFCASSSHSTRNEKLFFGSGTQLSVL.

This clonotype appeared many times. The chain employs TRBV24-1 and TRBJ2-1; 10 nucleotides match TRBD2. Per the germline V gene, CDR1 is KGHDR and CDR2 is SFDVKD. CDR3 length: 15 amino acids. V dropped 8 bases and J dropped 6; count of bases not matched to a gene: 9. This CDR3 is CATMPGTSEGNEQFF. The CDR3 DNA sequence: TGTGCCACCATGCCCGGGACTAGCGAAGGCAATGAGCAGTTCTTC.

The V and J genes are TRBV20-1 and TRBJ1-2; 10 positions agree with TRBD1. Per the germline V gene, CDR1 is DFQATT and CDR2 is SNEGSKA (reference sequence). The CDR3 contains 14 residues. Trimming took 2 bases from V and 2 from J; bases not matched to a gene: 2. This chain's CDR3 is CSARQDRGNYGYTF. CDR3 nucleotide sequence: TGCAGTGCTAGACAGGACAGGGGGAACTATGGCTACACCTTC.

The CDR3 coding sequence is TGTGCCTGGACCGGGTCTTCCACTAAGCAGTTCTTC. This gives the protein CAWTGSSTKQFF. The V gene is TRBV30, the J gene TRBJ2-1; D unresolved. The germline gives CDR1 GTSNPN, CDR2 SVGIG (reference sequence). CDR3 length: 12 amino acids. The V end lost 4 bases, the J end lost 11 bases, and 15 bases lay between the germline ends.

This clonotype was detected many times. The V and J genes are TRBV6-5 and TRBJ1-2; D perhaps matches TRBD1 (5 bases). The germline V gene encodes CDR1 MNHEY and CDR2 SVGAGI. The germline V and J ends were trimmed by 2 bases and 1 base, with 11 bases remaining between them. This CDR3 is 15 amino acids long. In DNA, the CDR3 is TGTGCCAGCAGTTACAGGGGTGACCTTAACTATGGCTACACCTTC. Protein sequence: CASSYRGDLNYGYTF.

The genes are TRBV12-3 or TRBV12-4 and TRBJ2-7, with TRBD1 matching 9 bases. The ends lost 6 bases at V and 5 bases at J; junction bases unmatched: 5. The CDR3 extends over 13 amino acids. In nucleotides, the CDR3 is TGTGCCAGCAGGCCCACAGGGGGCCACGAGCAGTACTTC. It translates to CASRPTGGHEQYF.

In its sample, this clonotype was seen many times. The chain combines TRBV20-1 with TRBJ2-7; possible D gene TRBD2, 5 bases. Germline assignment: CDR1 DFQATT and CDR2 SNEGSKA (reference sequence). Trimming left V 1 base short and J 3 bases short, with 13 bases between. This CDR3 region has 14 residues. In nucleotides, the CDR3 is TGCAGTGCTAGAGCACCGGGAATTCACTACGAGCAGTACTTC. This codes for CSARAPGIHYEQYF.

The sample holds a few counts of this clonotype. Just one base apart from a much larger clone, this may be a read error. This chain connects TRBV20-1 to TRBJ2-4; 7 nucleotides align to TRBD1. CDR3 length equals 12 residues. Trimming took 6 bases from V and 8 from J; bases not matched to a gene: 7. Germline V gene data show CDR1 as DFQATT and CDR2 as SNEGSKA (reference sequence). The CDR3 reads CSAPYRGDIQYF. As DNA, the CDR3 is TGCAGTGCACCGTACAGGGGTGACATTCAGTACTTC.

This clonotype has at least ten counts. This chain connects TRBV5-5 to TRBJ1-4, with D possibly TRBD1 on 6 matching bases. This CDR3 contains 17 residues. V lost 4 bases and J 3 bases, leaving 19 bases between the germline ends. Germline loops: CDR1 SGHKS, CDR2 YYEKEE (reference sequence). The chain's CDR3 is CASSPGWGAMSNEKLFF. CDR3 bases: TGTGCCAGCAGCCCTGGATGGGGGGCGATGTCTAATGAAAAACTGTTTTTT.

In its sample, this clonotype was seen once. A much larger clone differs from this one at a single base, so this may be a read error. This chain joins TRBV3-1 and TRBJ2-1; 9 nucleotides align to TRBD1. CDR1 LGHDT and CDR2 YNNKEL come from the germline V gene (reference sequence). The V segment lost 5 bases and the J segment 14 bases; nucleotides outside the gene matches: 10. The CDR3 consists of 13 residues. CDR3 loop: CASSSTRQGEEFF. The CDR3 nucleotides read TGTGCCAGCAGCTCCACAAGACAGGGGGAAGAGTTCTTC.

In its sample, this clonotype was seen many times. The CDR3 DNA reads as TGTGCCAGCAGCCTAAAGCGGGGGGCCTCCTACTATGGCTACACCTTC. As protein: CASSLKRGASYYGYTF. V gene TRBV4-2 combines with J gene TRBJ1-2, with D possibly being TRBD1 (6 bases). With 4 bases removed from V and 3 bases from J, the gap between germline ends came to 18 bases. Germline CDR1 and CDR2: LGHNA and YNFKEQ. The CDR3 is 16 amino acids.

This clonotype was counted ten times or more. The CDR3 sequence is CASSYPTGSGELFF. CDR3 sequence (DNA): TGTGCCAGCAGTTACCCAACAGGGTCCGGGGAGCTGTTTTTT. The rearrangement links TRBV6-6 to TRBJ2-2; D may be TRBD1 (6 bases). CDR1 and CDR2 (germline): MNHNY, SVGAGI (reference sequence). V was trimmed by 2 bases and J by 6 bases, leaving 10 bases between them. The CDR3 loop spans 14 amino acids.